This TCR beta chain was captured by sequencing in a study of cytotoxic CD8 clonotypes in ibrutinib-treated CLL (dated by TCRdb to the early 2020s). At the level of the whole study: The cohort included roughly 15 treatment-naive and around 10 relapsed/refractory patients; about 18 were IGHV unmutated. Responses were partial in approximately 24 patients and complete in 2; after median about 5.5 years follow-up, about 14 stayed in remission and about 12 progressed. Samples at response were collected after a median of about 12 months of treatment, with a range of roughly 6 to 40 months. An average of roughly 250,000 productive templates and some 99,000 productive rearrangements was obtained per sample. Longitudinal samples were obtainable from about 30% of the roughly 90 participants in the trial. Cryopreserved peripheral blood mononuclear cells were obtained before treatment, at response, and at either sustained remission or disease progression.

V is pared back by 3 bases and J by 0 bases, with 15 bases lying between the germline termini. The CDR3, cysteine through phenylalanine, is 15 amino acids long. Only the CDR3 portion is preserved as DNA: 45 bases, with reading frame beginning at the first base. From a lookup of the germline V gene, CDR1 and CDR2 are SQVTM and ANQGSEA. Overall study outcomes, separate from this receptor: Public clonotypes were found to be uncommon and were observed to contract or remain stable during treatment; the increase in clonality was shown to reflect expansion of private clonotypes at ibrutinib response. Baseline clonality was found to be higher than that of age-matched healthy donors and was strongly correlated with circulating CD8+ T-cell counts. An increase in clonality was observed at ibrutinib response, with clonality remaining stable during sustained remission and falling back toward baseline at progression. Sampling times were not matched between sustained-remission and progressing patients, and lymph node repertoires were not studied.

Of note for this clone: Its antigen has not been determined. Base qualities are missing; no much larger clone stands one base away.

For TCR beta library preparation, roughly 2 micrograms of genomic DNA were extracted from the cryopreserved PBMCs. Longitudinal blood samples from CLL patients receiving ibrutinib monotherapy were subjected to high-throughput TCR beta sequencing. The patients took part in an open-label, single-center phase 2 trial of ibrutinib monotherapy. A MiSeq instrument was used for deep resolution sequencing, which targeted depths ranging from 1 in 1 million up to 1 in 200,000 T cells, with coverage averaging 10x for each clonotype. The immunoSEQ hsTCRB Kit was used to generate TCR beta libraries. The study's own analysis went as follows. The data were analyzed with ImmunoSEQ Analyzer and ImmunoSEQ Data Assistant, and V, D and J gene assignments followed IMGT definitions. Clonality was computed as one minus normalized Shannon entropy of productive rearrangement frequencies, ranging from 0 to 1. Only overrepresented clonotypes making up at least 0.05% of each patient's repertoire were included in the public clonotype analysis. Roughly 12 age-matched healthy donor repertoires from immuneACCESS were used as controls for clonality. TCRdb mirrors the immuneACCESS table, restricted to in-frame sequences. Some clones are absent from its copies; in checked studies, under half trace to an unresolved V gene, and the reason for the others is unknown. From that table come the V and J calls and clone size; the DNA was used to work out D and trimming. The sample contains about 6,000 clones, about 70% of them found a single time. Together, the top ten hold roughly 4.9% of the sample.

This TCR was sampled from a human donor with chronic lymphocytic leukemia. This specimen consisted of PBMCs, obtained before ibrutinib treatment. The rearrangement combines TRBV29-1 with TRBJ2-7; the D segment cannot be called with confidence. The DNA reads TGCAGCGTTGAGGGTGGCGTAGCCGACTCCTACGAGCAGTACTTC. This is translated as CSVEGGVADSYEQYF.